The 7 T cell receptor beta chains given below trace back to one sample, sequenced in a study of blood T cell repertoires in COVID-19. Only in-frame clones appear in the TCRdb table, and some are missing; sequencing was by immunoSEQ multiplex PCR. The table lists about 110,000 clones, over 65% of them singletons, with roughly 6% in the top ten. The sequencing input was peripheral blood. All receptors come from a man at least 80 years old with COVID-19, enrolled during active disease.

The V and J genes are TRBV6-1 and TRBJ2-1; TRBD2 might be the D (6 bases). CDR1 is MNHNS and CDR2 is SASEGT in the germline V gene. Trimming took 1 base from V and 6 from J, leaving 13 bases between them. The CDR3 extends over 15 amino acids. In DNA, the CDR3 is TGTGCCAGCAGTGAAGGAGGCGCGGGACGCAATGAGCAGTTCTTC. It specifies CASSEGGAGRNEQFF.

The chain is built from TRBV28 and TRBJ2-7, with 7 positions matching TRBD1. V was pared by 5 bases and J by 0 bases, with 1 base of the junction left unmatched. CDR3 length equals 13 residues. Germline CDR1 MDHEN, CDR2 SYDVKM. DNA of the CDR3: TGTGCCAGCAGTACAGGGGCCTCCTACGAGCAGTACTTC. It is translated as CASSTGASYEQYF.

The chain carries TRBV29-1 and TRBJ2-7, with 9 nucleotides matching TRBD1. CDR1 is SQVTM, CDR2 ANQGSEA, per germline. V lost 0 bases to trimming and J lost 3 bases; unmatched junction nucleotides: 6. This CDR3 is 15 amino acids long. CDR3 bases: TGCAGCGTTGAAGATCTCGGGACAGGGAACTACGAGCAGTACTTC. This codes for CSVEDLGTGNYEQYF.

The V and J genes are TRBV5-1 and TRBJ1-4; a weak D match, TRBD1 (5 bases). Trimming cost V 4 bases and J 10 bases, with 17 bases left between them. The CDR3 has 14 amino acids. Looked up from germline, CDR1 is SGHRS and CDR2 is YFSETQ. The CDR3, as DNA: TGCGCCAGCAGCCCGGGACTAGGGAAAGGAAAACTGTTTTTT. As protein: CASSPGLGKGKLFF.

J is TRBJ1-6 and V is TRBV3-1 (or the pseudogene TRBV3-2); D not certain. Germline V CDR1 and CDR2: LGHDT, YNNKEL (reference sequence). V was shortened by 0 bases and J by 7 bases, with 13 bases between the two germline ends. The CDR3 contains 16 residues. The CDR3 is CASSQDIGTANSPLHF. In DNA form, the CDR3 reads TGTGCCAGCAGCCAAGATATTGGTACTGCGAATTCACCCCTCCACTTT.

CDR3 sequence (DNA): TGTGCCAGCAGCCAAGCGGATGGCAGGATCGATGGCTACACCTTC. Residues: CASSQADGRIDGYTF. The rearrangement uses TRBV14 and TRBJ1-2; D is unclear. The germline V and J ends were trimmed by 1 base and 6 bases, with 15 bases remaining between them. This CDR3 has 15 amino acids. CDR1 and CDR2 (germline): SGHDN, FVKESK.

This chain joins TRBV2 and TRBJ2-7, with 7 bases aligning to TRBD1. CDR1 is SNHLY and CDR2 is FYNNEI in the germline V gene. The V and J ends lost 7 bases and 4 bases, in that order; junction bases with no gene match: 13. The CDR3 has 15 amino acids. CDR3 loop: CASKEGAGPRYEQYF. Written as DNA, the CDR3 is TGTGCCAGCAAAGAGGGGGCAGGGCCCAGGTACGAGCAGTACTTC.